This T cell receptor (beta chain) was identified during a study of graft-versus-host responses after intestinal transplantation. General study points: Maximum circulating GvH clone levels tracked with early post-transplant HvG decreases.

Remarks on this clone: What it recognizes is unknown.

This table comes from immunoSEQ multiplex PCR, and its TCRdb copy is limited to in-frame clones, with some not included. The sample yields about 85,000 clones, around 90% seen once. The CDR3 spans 16 residues. Germline lookup yields CDR1 SGHTS and CDR2 YDEGEE. Trimming took 5 bases from V and 4 from J; bases not matched to a gene: 13. Sample: unstimulated CD8+ T cells sorted from spleen or lymph node cells, taken before transplant. The chain combines TRBV5-8 with TRBJ2-7; 9 positions match TRBD1. The sequence came from a human donor who was the organ donor for an intestinal transplant. The CDR3 DNA reads TGTGCCAGCAGGTCAGCCGGGACAGGGCTGGGATACGAGCAGTACTTC. It yields the protein CASRSAGTGLGYEQYF.